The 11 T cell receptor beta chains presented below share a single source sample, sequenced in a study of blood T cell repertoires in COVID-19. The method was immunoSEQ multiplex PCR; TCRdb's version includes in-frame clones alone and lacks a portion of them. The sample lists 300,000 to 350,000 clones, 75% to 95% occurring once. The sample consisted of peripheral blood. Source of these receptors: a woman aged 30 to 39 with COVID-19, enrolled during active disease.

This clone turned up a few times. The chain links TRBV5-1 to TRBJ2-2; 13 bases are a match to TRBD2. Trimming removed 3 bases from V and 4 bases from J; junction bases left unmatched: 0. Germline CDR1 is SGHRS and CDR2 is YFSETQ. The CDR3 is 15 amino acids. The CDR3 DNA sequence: TGCGCCAGCAGCTGGACTAGCGGGAGCACCGGGGAGCTGTTTTTT. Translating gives CASSWTSGSTGELFF.

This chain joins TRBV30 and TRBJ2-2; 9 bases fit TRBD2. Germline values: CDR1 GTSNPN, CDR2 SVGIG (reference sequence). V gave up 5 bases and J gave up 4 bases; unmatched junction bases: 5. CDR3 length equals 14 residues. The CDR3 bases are TGTGCCTGGCGCGGGAGGGCGACCACCGGGGAGCTGTTTTTT. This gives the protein CAWRGRATTGELFF.

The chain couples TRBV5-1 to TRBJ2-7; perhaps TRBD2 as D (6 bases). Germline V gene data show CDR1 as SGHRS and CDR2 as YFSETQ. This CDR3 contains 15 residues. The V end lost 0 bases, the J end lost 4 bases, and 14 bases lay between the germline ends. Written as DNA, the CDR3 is TGCGCCAGCAGCTTGGCGGGAGCGTCTTGGTACGAGCAGTACTTC. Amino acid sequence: CASSLAGASWYEQYF.

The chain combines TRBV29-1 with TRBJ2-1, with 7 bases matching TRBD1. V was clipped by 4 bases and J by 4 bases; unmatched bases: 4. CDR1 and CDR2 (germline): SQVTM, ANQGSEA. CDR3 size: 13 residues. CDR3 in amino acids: CSVARDSYNEQFF. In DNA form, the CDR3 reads TGCAGCGTTGCCAGGGACAGTTACAATGAGCAGTTCTTC.

CDR3 bases: TGTGCCAGCAGTGAGGGACAGGGGGCTGTCTACGAGCAGTACTTC. Translation gives CASSEGQGAVYEQYF. The V and J genes are TRBV2 and TRBJ2-7, with 12 nucleotides matching TRBD1. This CDR3 region has 15 residues. Germline V gives CDR1 SNHLY, CDR2 FYNNEI. The trim removed 3 bases at V and 3 bases at J, leaving 3 bases unmatched.

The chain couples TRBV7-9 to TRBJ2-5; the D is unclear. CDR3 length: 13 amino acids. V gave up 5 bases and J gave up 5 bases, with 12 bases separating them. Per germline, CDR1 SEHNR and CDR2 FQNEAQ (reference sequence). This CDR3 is CASSPGSRETQYF. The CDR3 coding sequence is TGTGCCAGCAGCCCCGGTTCTCGGGAGACCCAGTACTTC. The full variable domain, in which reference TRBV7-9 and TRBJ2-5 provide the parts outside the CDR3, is DTGVSQNPRHKITKRGQNVTFRCDPISEHNRLYWYRQTLGQGPEFLTYFQNEAQLEKSRLLSDRFSAERPKGSFSTLEIQRTEQGDSAMYLCASSPGSRETQYFGPGTRLLVL.

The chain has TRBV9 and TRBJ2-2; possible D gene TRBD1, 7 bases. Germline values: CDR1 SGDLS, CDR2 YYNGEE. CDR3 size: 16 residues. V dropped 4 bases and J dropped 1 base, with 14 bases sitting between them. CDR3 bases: TGTGCCAGCAGCACACAGGGGCGGGGGAACACCGGGGAGCTGTTTTTT. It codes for CASSTQGRGNTGELFF.

The CDR3 nucleotides are TGTGCCAGCAGCCAAGGACCCAGCGACAGAAAACTGTTTTTT. It specifies CASSQGPSDRKLFF. V and J are TRBV3-1 (or the pseudogene TRBV3-2) and TRBJ1-4; D may be TRBD1 (5 bases). Trimming cost V 1 base and J 10 bases, with 13 bases left between them. The CDR3 totals 14 residues. CDR1 is LGHDT and CDR2 is YNNKEL in the germline V gene (reference sequence).

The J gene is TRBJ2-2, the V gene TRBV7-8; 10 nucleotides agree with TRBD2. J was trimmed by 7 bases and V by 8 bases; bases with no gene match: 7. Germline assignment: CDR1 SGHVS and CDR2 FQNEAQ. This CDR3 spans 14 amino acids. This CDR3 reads CASLAGVSYGELFF. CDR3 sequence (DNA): TGTGCCAGCCTAGCGGGAGTTAGTTACGGGGAGCTGTTTTTT.

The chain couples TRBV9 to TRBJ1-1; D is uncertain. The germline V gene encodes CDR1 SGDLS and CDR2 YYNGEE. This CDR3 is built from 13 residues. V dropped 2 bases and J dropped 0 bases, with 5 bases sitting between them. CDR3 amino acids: CASSVTLNTEAFF. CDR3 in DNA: TGTGCCAGCAGCGTCACATTGAACACTGAAGCTTTCTTT.

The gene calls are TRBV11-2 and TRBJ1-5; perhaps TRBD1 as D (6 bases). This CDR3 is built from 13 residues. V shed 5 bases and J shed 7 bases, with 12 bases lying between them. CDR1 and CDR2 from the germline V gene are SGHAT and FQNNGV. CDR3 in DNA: TGTGCCAGCAGCCAGGACAGTTCCCAGCCCCAGCATTTT. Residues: CASSQDSSQPQHF.